The 21 T cell receptor beta chains presented below share a single source sample, sequenced in a study of control samples from healthy donors and cancer patients. The data were produced by immunoSEQ multiplex PCR, yet TCRdb's version contains in-frame clones alone and is incomplete. The sample has roughly 26,000 clones; 65% to 90% are singletons. The sample comprised PBMCs. The receptors come from an older woman with head and neck cancer.

There are a few counts of this clone. The CDR3 bases are TGTGCCAGCAGCCCGGGACTAGCGGGAGTTGCCCACGAGCAGTACTTC. Residues: CASSPGLAGVAHEQYF. The chain uses TRBV11-1 and TRBJ2-7; 14 positions agree with TRBD2. V lost 5 bases, J lost 5 bases, and 8 bases stayed unmatched. The germline CDR1 and CDR2 sequences are SGHAT and FQDESV (reference sequence). The CDR3 consists of 16 residues.

The V call is TRBV27, the J call TRBJ2-7; maybe TRBD2 (5 bases). The CDR3 contains 14 residues. V was pared by 3 bases and J by 3 bases, with 12 bases between. Germline V gene data show CDR1 as MNHEY and CDR2 as SMNVEV (reference sequence). Here the CDR3 DNA reads TGTGCCAGCAGTTTCGAGACTACGATCTACGAGCAGTACTTC. Protein sequence: CASSFETTIYEQYF.

This clone was found once. The chain couples TRBV7-2 to TRBJ1-6; TRBD1 matches at 12 bases. This CDR3 has 17 residues. Germline V lookup: CDR1 SGHTA, CDR2 FQGNSA. Losses at the gene ends were 1 base for V and 7 bases for J; bases not matched to a gene: 5. In DNA form, the CDR3 reads TGTGCCAGCAGCTTAGGTTTTGGGACAGGGGGCAATTCACCCCTCCACTTT. This translates into CASSLGFGTGGNSPLHF.

This chain connects TRBV4-1 to TRBJ1-2; D not resolved. The CDR3 consists of 15 residues. Germline lookup yields CDR1 MGHRA and CDR2 YSYEKL. Trimming removed 1 base at V and 3 bases at J, with 12 bases between. CDR3 DNA: TGCGCCAGCAGCCAAGGAGACAAGTTACACTATGGCTACACCTTC. Protein: CASSQGDKLHYGYTF.

This rearrangement joins TRBV6-5 to TRBJ1-1; D remains unclear. CDR3 size: 12 residues. Germline lookup yields CDR1 MNHEY and CDR2 SVGAGI. Trimming stripped 8 bases from V and 11 bases from J, with 18 bases between. The CDR3 bases are TGTGCCAGCTTCGGCCAACAATCGGGGGCTTTCTTT. This encodes CASFGQQSGAFF.

This chain connects TRBV18 to TRBJ1-5, with 7 bases identical to TRBD1. Germline V gene sequence: CDR1 KGHSH, CDR2 LQKENI. The ends lost 5 bases at V and 0 bases at J; junction bases unmatched: 10. The CDR3 length is 17 residues. Here the CDR3 reads CASSSQTGTNSNQPQHF. The CDR3 nucleotides are TGTGCCAGCTCATCCCAGACAGGGACTAATAGCAATCAGCCCCAGCATTTT.

The chain carries TRBV4-2 and TRBJ2-2, with no clear D. The ends were cut back, 1 base at V and 8 bases at J, with 8 bases in the middle. CDR1 and CDR2 (germline): LGHNA, YNFKEQ. The CDR3 runs to 13 residues. CDR3 nucleotide sequence: TGTGCCAGCAGCCAAGGAGTAAATGGGGAGCTGTTTTTT. It is translated as CASSQGVNGELFF.

V is TRBV12-5 and J is TRBJ2-6; a possible D gene is TRBD2 (6 bases). V was trimmed by 6 bases and J by 4 bases, leaving 16 bases between them. Germline V gene sequence: CDR1 LGHNT, CDR2 FRNRAP. This CDR3 has 16 amino acids. The CDR3 loop is CASGAPERAGANVLTF. The CDR3 region has the DNA TGTGCTAGTGGAGCCCCGGAGCGGGCAGGGGCCAACGTCCTGACTTTC.

The CDR3 DNA follows: TGTGCCAGCAGTGTGGGGGACTACCGCACAGATACGCAGTATTTT. This gives the protein CASSVGDYRTDTQYF. The genes are TRBV2 and TRBJ2-3, with 7 nucleotides matching TRBD2. CDR1 and CDR2 (germline): SNHLY, FYNNEI. V lost 4 bases and J lost 1; bases outside the gene matches: 5. CDR3 size: 15 residues.

J is TRBJ1-6 and V is TRBV12-3 or TRBV12-4; D is perhaps TRBD1 (5 bases). V dropped 3 bases and J dropped 11 bases, with 8 bases sitting between them. The CDR3 totals 12 residues. The CDR3 region is CASSFREPPLHF. In nucleotides, the CDR3 is TGTGCCAGCAGTTTCAGGGAACCACCCCTCCACTTT.

Turning to this clone: One junction end disagrees with the germline gene, perhaps due to a read error. The chain employs TRBV5-1 and TRBJ1-3; D is perhaps TRBD1 (5 bases). The CDR3 length is 13 residues. From germline, CDR1 is SGHRS and CDR2 YFSETQ. CDR3 DNA: TGCGCCGGCAGGGCAGAGATAGGAAACACCATATATTTT. Protein sequence: CAGRAEIGNTIYF.

This chain joins TRBV7-8 and TRBJ2-1; TRBD1 matches 9 bases. Trimming cost V 4 bases and J 0 bases; bases outside gene matches: 13. The CDR3 loop spans 19 amino acids. Germline assignment: CDR1 SGHVS and CDR2 FQNEAQ. As DNA, the CDR3 is TGTGCCAGCAGCTCTCCGGGACAGGGTTCTCCCCGCTCCTACAATGAGCAGTTCTTC. It is translated as CASSSPGQGSPRSYNEQFF.

In regard to this clone: A junction boundary mismatches the germline segment, possibly from a read error. The rearrangement links TRBV7-7 to TRBJ2-5; 12 positions match TRBD2. This CDR3 is 18 amino acids long. Germline CDR1 reads SSHAT; CDR2 reads FNYEAQ (reference sequence). The CDR3 coding sequence is TGTGCTAGCAGCCTAAGCCTACCACTAGCGGGAGGATCAGAGACCCAGTACTTC. Translating gives CASSLSLPLAGGSETQYF.

This sequence joins TRBV7-3 and TRBJ2-5; 7 nucleotides line up with TRBD1. V trimming: 5 bases; J trimming: 1 base; junction bases outside the gene matches: 7. The germline gives CDR1 SGHTA, CDR2 FQGTGA. CDR3 size: 15 residues. In DNA form, the CDR3 reads TGTGCCAGCAGCCCCTCGACAGGGCCCCAAGAGACCCAGTACTTC. This sequence encodes CASSPSTGPQETQYF.

The chain carries TRBV7-2 and TRBJ1-2; the D is unclear. Per germline, CDR1 SGHTA and CDR2 FQGNSA. V was shortened by 5 bases and J by 2 bases, with 18 bases between the two germline ends. The CDR3 contains 16 residues. The DNA for the CDR3 is TGTGCCAGCAGCCCTGAGCGCTCGAGCAGAAACTATGGCTACACCTTC. It translates to CASSPERSSRNYGYTF.

The genes are TRBV5-1 and TRBJ2-7, with TRBD2 matching 10 bases. This CDR3 comprises 15 residues. V trimming: 0 bases; J trimming: 0 bases; junction bases outside the gene matches: 0. Germline assignment: CDR1 SGHRS and CDR2 YFSETQ. This chain's CDR3 is CASSLASGGSYEQYF. CDR3 coding DNA: TGCGCCAGCAGCTTGGCTAGCGGGGGCTCCTACGAGCAGTACTTC.

A few counts support this clone. The V gene is TRBV14, the J gene TRBJ2-1; no reliable D call. The V end was cut by 1 base, the J end by 10 bases, with 14 bases between. The CDR3 contains 14 residues. CDR1 is SGHDN, CDR2 FVKESK, per germline. In DNA, the CDR3 is TGTGCCAGCAGCCAAGTTAGAGGAGTAGCAGAGCAGTTCTTC. It specifies CASSQVRGVAEQFF.

V gene TRBV5-1 combines with J gene TRBJ1-2, with a tentative D call TRBD1 (5 bases). The CDR3 runs to 14 residues. The V gene lost 0 bases and the J gene lost 4 bases, with 10 bases spanning the gap. Germline CDR1 is SGHRS and CDR2 is YFSETQ. As DNA, the CDR3 is TGCGCCAGCAGCTTGGAACAGGCCCCCTATGGCTACACCTTC. Amino acids: CASSLEQAPYGYTF.

The rearrangement links TRBV14 to TRBJ2-1; possibly TRBD1 for D (5 bases). The CDR3 is 15 amino acids. The germline V and J ends were trimmed by 2 bases and 7 bases, with 15 bases remaining between them. Germline assignment: CDR1 SGHDN and CDR2 FVKESK. The CDR3 coding sequence is TGTGCCAGCAGCCAACCAGGGATTCTAGGGAATGAGCAGTTCTTC. It yields the protein CASSQPGILGNEQFF. Variable domain in full (rest from reference TRBV14 and TRBJ2-1): EAGVTQFPSHSVIEKGQTVTLRCDPISGHDNLYWYRRVMGKEIKFLLHFVKESKQDESGMPNNRFLAERTGGTYSTLKVQPAELEDSGVYFCASSQPGILGNEQFFGPGTRLTVL.

The V and J genes are TRBV3-1 (or the pseudogene TRBV3-2) and TRBJ1-4; 7 nucleotides match TRBD1. CDR1 is LGHDT, CDR2 YNNKEL, per germline (reference sequence). The ends lost 4 bases at V and 4 bases at J; junction bases unmatched: 6. The CDR3 extends over 15 amino acids. This chain's CDR3 is CASSLPGTDNEKLFF. The DNA of the CDR3 is TGTGCCAGCAGCCTTCCCGGGACAGATAATGAAAAACTGTTTTTT.

The V and J genes are TRBV2 and TRBJ2-1; 7 nucleotides agree with TRBD2. The V gene end was trimmed by 4 bases and the J gene end by 2 bases; junction bases not matched to a gene: 2. The V gene's germline CDR1 is SNHLY and CDR2 FYNNEI. The CDR3 loop spans 14 amino acids. The CDR3 nucleotides read TGTGCCAGCAGTGGGGACTATACCTACAATGAGCAGTTCTTC. Its translation is CASSGDYTYNEQFF.